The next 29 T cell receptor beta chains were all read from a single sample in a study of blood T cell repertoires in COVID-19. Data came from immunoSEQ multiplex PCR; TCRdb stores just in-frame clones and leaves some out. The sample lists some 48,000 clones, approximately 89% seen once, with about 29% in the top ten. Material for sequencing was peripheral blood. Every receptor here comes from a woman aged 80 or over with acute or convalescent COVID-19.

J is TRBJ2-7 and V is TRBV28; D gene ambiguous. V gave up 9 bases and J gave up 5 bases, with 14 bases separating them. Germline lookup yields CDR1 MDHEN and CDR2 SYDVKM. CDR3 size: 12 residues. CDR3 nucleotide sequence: TGTGCCAGTTCGCCCCCTAGTAACGAGCAGTACTTC. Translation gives CASSPPSNEQYF.

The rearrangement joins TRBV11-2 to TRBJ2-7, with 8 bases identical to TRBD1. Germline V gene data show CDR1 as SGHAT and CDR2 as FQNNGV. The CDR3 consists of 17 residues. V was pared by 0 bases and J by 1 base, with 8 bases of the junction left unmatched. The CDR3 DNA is TGTGCCAGCAGCTTAGATATGGGGAGACAGGGGTCCTACGAGCAGTACGTC. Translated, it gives CASSLDMGRQGSYEQYV.

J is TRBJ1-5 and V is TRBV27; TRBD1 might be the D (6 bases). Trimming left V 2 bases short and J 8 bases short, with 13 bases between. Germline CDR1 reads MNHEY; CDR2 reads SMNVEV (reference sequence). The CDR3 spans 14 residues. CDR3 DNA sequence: TGTGCCAGCAGTTTAGGGCAGGGGTGGAAGCCCCAGCATTTT. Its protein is CASSLGQGWKPQHF.

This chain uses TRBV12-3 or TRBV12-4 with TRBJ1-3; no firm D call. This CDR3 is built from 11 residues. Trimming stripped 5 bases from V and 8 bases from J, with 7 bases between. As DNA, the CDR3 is TGTGCCAGCAGTCACGGTGACACCATATATTTT. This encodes CASSHGDTIYF.

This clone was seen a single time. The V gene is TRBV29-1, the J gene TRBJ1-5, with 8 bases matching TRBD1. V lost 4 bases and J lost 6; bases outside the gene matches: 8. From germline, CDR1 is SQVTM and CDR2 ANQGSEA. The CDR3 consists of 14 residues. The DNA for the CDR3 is TGCAGCGTTGTTCCAGGGGGCGACGGTCAGCCCCAGCATTTT. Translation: CSVVPGGDGQPQHF.

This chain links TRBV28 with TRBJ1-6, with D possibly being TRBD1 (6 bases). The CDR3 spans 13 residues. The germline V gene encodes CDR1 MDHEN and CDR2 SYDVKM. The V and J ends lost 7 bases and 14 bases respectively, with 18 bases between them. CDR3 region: CASTITGPSALHF. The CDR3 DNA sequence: TGTGCCAGCACCATCACAGGGCCCTCGGCCCTCCACTTT. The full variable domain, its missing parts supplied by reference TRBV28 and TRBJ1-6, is DVKVTQSSRYLVKRTGEKVFLECVQDMDHENMFWYRQDPGLGLRLIYFSYDVKMKEKGDIPEGYSVSREKKERFSLILESASTNQTSMYLCASTITGPSALHFGNGTRLTVT.

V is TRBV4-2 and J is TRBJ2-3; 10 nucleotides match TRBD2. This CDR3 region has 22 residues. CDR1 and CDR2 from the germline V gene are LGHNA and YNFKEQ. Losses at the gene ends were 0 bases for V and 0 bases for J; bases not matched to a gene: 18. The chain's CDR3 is CASSQDLGIAGGSIISTDTQYF. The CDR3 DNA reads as TGTGCCAGCAGCCAAGATCTCGGTATAGCGGGGGGCTCAATTATTAGCACAGATACGCAGTATTTT.

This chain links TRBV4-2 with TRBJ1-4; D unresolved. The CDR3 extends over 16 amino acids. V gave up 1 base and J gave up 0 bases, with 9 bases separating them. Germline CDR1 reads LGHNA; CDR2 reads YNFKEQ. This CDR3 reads CASSQVSVATNEKLFF. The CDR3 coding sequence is TGTGCCAGCAGCCAAGTCAGCGTCGCAACTAATGAAAAACTGTTTTTT.

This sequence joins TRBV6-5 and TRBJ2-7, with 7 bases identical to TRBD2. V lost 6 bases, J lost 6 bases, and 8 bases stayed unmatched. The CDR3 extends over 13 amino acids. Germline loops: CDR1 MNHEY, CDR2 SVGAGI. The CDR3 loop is CASSQGLVSEQYV. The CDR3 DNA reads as TGTGCCAGCAGCCAAGGACTAGTTAGCGAGCAGTACGTC.

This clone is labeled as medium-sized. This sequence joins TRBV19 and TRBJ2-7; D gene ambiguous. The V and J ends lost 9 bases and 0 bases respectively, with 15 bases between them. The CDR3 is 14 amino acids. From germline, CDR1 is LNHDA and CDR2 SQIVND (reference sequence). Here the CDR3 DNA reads TGTGCCAGCGCGACTGCCAGTGGCTCCTACGAGCAGTACTTC. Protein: CASATASGSYEQYF.

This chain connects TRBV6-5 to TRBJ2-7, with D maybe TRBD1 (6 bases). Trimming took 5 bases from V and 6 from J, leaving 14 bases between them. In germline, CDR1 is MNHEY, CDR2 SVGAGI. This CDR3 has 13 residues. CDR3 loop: CASSTNQGLEQYF. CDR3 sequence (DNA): TGTGCCAGCAGTACAAACCAGGGGCTCGAGCAGTACTTC.

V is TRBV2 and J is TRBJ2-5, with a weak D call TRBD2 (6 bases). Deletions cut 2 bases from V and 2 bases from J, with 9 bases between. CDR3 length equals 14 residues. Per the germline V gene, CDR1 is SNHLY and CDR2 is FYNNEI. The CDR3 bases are TGTGCCAGCAGTGAATTGGGGGGTCAAGAGACCCAGTACTTC. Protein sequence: CASSELGGQETQYF. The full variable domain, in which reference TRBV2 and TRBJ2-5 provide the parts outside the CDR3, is EPEVTQTPSHQVTQMGQEVILRCVPISNHLYFYWYRQILGQKVEFLVSFYNNEISEKSEIFDDQFSVERPDGSNFTLKIRSTKLEDSAMYFCASSELGGQETQYFGPGTRLLVL.

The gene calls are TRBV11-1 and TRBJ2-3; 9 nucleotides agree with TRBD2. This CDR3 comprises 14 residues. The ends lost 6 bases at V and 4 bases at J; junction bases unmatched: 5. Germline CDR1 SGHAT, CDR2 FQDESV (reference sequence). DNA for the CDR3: TGTGCCAGCAGGTCGACTAGCGGTTCAGATACGCAGTATTTT. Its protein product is CASRSTSGSDTQYF.

DNA of the CDR3: TGCGCCAGCAGCTTGGGACAGGGGGCCGGGGAGACCCAGTACTTC. Translation gives CASSLGQGAGETQYF. This chain connects TRBV5-1 to TRBJ2-5; 10 bases agree with TRBD1. The CDR3 consists of 15 residues. Germline CDR1 is SGHRS and CDR2 is YFSETQ. Unmatched junction bases numbered 4, after V lost 0 bases and J lost 5 bases.

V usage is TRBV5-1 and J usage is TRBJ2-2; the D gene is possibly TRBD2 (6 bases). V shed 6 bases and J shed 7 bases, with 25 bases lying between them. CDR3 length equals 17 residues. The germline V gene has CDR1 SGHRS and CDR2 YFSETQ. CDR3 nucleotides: TGCGCCAGCACTCCAACGGGACTTCCCCAGGAGGGCGGGGAGCTGTTTTTT. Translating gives CASTPTGLPQEGGELFF.

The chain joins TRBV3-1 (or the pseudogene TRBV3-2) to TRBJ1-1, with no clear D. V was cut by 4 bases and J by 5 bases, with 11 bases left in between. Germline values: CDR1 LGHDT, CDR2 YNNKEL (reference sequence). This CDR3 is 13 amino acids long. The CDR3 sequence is CASSRTGVTEAFF. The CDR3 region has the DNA TGTGCCAGCAGCCGGACTGGAGTGACTGAAGCTTTCTTT.

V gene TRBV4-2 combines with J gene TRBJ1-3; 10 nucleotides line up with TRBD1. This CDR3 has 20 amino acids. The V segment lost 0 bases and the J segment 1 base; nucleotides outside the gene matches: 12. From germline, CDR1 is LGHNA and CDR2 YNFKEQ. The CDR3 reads CASSQEPADRGLISGNTIYF. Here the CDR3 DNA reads TGTGCCAGCAGCCAAGAGCCCGCCGACAGGGGGCTCATTTCTGGAAACACCATATATTTT.

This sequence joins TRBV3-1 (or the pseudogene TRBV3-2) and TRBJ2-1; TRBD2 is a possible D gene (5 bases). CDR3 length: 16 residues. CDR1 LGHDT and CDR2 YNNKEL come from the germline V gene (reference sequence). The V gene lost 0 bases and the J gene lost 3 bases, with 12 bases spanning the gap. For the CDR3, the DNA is TGTGCCAGCAGCCAAGAGGGGTCACTAGACTACAATGAGCAGTTCTTC. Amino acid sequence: CASSQEGSLDYNEQFF.

The CDR3 coding sequence is TGTGCCAGCAGCTTAGAATTCGGAGAAGGGGCAGATACGCAGTATTTT. The encoded protein is CASSLEFGEGADTQYF. The chain uses TRBV11-3 and TRBJ2-3; D might be TRBD1 (5 bases). The CDR3 loop spans 16 amino acids. The ends were cut back, 0 bases at V and 4 bases at J, with 14 bases in the middle. Germline V gives CDR1 SGHNT, CDR2 YENEEA.

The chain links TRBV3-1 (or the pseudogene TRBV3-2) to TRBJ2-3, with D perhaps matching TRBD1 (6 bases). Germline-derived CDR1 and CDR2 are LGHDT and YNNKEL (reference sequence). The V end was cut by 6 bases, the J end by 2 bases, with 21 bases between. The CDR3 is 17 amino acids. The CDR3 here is CASRNEFRGGSTDTQYF. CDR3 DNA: TGTGCCAGCAGAAACGAATTCCGAGGGGGTTCCACAGATACGCAGTATTTT.

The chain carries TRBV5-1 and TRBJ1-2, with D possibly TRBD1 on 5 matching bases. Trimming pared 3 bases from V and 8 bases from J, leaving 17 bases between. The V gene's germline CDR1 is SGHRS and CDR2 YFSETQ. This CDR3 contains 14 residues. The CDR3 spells CASSSRDARGGYTF. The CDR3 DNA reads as TGCGCCAGCAGCTCCCGGGACGCCCGGGGGGGCTACACCTTC.

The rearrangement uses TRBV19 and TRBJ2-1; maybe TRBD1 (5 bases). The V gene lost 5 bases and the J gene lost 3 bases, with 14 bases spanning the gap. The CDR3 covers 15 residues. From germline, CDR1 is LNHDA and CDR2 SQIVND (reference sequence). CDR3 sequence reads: CASSPAGPGYNEQFF. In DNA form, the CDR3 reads TGTGCCAGTAGTCCCGCAGGGCCTGGCTACAATGAGCAGTTCTTC.

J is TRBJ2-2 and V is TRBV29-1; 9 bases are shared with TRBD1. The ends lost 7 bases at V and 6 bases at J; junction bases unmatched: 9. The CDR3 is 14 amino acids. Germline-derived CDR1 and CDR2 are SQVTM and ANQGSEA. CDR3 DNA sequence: TGCAGCGGAAGAACAGGGGGCGCCCCCGGGGAGCTGTTTTTT. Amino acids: CSGRTGGAPGELFF.

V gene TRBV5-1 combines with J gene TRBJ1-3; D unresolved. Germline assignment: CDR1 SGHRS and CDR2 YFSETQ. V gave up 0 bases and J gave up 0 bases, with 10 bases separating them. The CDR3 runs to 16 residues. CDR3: CASSLGATNSGNTIYF. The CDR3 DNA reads TGCGCCAGCAGCTTGGGGGCCACGAACTCTGGAAACACCATATATTTT.

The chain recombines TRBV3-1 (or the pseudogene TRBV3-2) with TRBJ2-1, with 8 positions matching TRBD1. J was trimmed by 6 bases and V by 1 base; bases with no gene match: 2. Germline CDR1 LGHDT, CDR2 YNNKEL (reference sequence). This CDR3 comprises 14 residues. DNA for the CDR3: TGTGCCAGCAGCCAAGGGACAGGGATCAATGAGCAGTTCTTC. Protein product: CASSQGTGINEQFF.

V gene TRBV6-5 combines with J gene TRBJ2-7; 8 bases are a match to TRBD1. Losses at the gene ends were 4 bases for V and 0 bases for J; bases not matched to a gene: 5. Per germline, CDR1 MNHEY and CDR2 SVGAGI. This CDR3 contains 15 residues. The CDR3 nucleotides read TGTGCCAGCAGTTTCTTAACAGGGGGCTCCTACGAGCAGTACTTC. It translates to CASSFLTGGSYEQYF.

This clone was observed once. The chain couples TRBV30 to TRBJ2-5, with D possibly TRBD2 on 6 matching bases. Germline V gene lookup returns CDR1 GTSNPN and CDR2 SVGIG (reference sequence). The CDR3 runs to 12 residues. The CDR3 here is CATAGLGETQYF. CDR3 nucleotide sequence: TGTGCAACAGCGGGTCTTGGAGAGACCCAGTACTTC.

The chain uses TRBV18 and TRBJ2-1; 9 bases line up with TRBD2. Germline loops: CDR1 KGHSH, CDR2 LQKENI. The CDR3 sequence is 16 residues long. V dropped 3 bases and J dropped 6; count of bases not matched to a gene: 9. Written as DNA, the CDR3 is TGTGCCAGCTCACCTCCCGGCGGGGGGGTGGGCAATGAGCAGTTCTTC. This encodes CASSPPGGGVGNEQFF.

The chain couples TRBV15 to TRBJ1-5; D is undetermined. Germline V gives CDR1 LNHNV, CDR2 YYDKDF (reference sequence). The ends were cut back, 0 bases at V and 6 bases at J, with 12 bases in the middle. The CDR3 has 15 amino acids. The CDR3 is CATSRDRRVGQPQHF. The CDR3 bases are TGTGCCACCAGCAGAGATAGGAGGGTAGGTCAGCCCCAGCATTTT.